This T cell receptor beta chain was sequenced during a study of blood T cell repertoires in COVID-19. The protocol was immunoSEQ multiplex PCR, while the TCRdb copy is restricted to in-frame clones and leaves out a portion. The sample lists about 140,000 clones, around 80% occurring once. The CDR3 extends over 16 amino acids. CDR1 and CDR2 from the germline V gene are MDHEN and SYDVKM. Trimming removed 4 bases at V and 8 bases at J, with 23 bases between. The clonotype originates from a woman aged 50 to 65 with acute or convalescent COVID-19. The sequenced material came from peripheral blood. The chain couples TRBV28 to TRBJ1-2; possibly TRBD1 for D (6 bases). This CDR3 reads CASSSPSAGARRGYTF. As DNA, the CDR3 is TGTGCCAGCAGTTCCCCGTCGGCGGGGGCGAGGCGGGGCTACACCTTC.